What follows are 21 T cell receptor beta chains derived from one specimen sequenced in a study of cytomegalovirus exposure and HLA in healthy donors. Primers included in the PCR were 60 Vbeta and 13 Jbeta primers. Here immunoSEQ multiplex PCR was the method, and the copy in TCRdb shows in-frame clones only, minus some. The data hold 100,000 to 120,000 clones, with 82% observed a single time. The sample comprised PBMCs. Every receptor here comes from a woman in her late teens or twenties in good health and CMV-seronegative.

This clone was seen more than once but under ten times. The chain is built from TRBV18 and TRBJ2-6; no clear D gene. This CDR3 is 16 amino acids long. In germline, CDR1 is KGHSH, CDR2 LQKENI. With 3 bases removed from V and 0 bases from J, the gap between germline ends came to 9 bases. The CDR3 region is CASSPTPLSGANVLTF. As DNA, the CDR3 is TGTGCCAGCTCACCTACTCCCCTCTCTGGGGCCAACGTCCTGACTTTC.

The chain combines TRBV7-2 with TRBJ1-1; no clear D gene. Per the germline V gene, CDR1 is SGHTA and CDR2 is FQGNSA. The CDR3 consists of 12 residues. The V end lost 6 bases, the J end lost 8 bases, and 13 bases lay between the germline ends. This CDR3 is CASSLKGGEAFF. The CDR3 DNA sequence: TGTGCCAGCAGTCTGAAGGGCGGGGAAGCTTTCTTT. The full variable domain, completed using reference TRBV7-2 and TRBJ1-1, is GAGVSQSPSNKVTEKGKDVELRCDPISGHTALYWYRQSLGQGLEFLIYFQGNSAPDKSGLPSDRFSAERTGGSVSTLTIQRTQQEDSAVYLCASSLKGGEAFFGQGTRLTVV.

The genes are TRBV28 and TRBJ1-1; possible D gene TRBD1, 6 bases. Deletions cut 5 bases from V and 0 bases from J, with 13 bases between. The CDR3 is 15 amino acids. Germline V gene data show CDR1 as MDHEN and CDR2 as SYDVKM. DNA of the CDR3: TGTGCCAGCAGTACAGGGCGTATCGTGAACACTGAAGCTTTCTTT. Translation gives CASSTGRIVNTEAFF.

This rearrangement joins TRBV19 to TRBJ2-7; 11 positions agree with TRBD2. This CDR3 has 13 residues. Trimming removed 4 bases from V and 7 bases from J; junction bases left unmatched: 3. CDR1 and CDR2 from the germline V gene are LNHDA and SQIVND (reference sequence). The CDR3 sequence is CASSTGLAAEQYV. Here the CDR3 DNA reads TGTGCCAGTAGTACGGGACTAGCGGCGGAGCAGTACGTC.

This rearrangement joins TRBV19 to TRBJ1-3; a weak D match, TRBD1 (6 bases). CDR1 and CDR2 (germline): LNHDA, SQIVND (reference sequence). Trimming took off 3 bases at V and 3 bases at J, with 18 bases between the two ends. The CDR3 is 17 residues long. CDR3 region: CASSMSPTGYGGNTIYF. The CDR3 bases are TGTGCCAGTAGTATGTCCCCAACAGGGTATGGTGGAAACACCATATATTTT.

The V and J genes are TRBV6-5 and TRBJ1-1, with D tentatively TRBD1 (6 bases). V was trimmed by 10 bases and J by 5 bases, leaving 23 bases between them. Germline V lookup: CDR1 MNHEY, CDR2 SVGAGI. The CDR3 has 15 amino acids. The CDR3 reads CATNRGGTGGTEAFF. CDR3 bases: TGTGCCACCAATCGAGGGGGAACGGGAGGGACTGAAGCTTTCTTT.

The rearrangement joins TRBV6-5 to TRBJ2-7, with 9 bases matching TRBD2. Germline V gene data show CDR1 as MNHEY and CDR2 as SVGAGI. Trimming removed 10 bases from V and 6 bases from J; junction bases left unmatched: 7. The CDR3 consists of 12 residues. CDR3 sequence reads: CATMGLAGEQYF. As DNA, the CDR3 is TGTGCCACGATGGGACTAGCTGGCGAGCAGTACTTC.

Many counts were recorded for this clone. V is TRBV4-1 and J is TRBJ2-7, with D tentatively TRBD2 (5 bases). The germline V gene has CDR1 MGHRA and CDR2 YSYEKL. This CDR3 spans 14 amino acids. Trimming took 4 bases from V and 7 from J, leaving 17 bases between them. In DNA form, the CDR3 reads TGCGCCAGCAGCCCGGAGGCACGACCGCGGGAGCAGTACTTC. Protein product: CASSPEARPREQYF.

Here the CDR3 reads CASSEGARVSGYGYTF. The CDR3 DNA is TGTGCCAGCAGTGAGGGGGCCCGGGTTTCGGGCTATGGCTACACCTTC. The chain recombines TRBV2 with TRBJ1-2; tentatively, D is TRBD1 (6 bases). CDR1 is SNHLY, CDR2 FYNNEI, per germline. There are 16 residues in the CDR3. V was cut by 3 bases and J by 4 bases, with 18 bases left in between.

The chain's CDR3 is CASRLSLSGGELFF. The CDR3 DNA is TGTGCCAGCAGATTGAGTTTATCGGGTGGAGAACTGTTTTTT. V and J are TRBV11-2 and TRBJ1-4, with unresolved D. CDR1 and CDR2 from the germline V gene are SGHAT and FQNNGV. The CDR3 spans 14 residues. The germline V and J ends were trimmed by 6 bases and 12 bases, with 20 bases remaining between them.

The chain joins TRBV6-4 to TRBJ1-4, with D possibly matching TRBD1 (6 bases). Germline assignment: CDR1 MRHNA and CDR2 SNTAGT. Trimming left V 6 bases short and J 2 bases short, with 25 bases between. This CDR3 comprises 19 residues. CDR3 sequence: CASRPPWGGERSTNEKLFF. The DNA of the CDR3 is TGTGCCAGCAGACCACCCTGGGGGGGCGAAAGGAGTACTAATGAAAAACTGTTTTTT.

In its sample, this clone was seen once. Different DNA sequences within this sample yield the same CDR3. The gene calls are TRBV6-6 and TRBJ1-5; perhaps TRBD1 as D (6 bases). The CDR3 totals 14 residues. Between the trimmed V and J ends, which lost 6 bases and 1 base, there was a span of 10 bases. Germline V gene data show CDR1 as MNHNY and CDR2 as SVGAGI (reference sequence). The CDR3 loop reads CASRLGQSNQPQHF. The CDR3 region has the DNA TGTGCCAGCAGACTAGGACAGAGCAATCAGCCCCAGCATTTT.

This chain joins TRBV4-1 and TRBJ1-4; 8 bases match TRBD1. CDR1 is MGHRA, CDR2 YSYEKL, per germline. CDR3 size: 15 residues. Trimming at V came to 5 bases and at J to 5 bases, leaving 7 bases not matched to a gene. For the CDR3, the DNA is TGCGCCAGCAGCGGGCAGACAGGGGTGAATGAAAAACTGTTTTTT. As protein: CASSGQTGVNEKLFF.

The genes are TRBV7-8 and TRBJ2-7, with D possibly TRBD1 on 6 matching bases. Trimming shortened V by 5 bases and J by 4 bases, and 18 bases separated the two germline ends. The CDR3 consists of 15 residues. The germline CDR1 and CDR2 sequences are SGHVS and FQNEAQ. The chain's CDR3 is CASSTRQARIYEQYV. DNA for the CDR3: TGTGCCAGCAGCACTCGACAGGCGCGAATTTACGAGCAGTACGTC.

The CDR3 here is CASSPVRTEAFF. The CDR3 DNA reads as TGTGCCAGCAGCCCGGTGAGAACTGAAGCTTTCTTT. The chain is built from TRBV28 and TRBJ1-1; D gene uncertain. Trimming shortened V by 6 bases and J by 5 bases, and 10 bases separated the two germline ends. The CDR3 covers 12 residues. Looked up from germline, CDR1 is MDHEN and CDR2 is SYDVKM.

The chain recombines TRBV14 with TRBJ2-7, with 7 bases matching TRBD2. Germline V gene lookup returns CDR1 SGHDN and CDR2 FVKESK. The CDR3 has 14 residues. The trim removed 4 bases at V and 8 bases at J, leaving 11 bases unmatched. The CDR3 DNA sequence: TGTGCCAGCAGCCGGCGGGGAGGGACCACGCAGCAGTACGTC. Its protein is CASSRRGGTTQQYV.

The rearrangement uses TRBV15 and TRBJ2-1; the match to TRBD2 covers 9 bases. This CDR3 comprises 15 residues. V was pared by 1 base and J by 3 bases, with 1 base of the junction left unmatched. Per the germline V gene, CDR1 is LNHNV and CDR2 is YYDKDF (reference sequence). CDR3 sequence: CATSRVAGVYNEQFF. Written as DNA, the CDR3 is TGTGCCACCAGCAGAGTAGCGGGAGTCTACAATGAGCAGTTCTTC.

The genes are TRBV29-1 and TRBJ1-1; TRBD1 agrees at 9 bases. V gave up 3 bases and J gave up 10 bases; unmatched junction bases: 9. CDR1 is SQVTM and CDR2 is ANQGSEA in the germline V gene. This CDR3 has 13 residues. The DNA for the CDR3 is TGCAGCGTTGACTCCGGGACAGGGATGTCAGCTTTCTTT. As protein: CSVDSGTGMSAFF.

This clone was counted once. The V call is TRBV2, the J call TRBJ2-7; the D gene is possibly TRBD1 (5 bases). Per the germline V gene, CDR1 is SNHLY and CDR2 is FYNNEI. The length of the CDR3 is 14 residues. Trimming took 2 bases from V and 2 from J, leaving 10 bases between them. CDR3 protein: CASSEYSGTYEQYF. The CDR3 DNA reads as TGTGCCAGCAGTGAATATTCAGGGACCTACGAGCAGTACTTC.

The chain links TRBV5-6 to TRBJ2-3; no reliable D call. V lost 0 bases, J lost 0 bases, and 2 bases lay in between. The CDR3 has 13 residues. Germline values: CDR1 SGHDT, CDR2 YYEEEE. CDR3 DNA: TGTGCCAGCAGCTTGGTAAGCACAGATACGCAGTATTTT. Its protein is CASSLVSTDTQYF.

In nucleotides, the CDR3 is TGTGCCAGCAGCCCTCCGGGAACTAGGAGCTCCTACGAGCAGTACGTC. Translating it yields CASSPPGTRSSYEQYV. The chain joins TRBV28 to TRBJ2-7, with a possible D match to TRBD2 (5 bases). The V and J ends lost 6 bases and 0 bases respectively, with 18 bases between them. The CDR3 spans 16 residues. From germline, CDR1 is MDHEN and CDR2 SYDVKM.